At least ten counts were recorded for the clone carrying this T cell receptor beta chain. Its antigen is not known. These data come from a study of liver allograft versus peripheral blood T cells. About the study: Recipients' peripheral blood served as the comparator for T cell receptor repertoires in transplanted livers.

Findings of the study overall: The authors reported that T cell receptor repertoires inside liver allografts differed from those in peripheral blood.

TCRdb called the reads again in MiXCR, with one record for every CDR3 protein. The table shows some 15,000 distinct CDR3 sequences, with 22% occurring only once. The CDR3 is made up of 15 amino acids. Per germline, CDR1 MNHEY and CDR2 SVGEGT. The V end lost 5 bases, the J end lost 4 bases, and 15 bases lay between the germline ends. The receptor's source is a human patient who had a liver transplant. Certain T cells may be donor cells from the graft. The genes are TRBV6-2 or TRBV6-3 and TRBJ2-1; D unclear. CDR3 sequence reads: CASSPQANSYNEQFF. The CDR3, as DNA: TGTGCCAGCAGTCCGCAAGCGAATTCGTACAATGAGCAGTTCTTC.